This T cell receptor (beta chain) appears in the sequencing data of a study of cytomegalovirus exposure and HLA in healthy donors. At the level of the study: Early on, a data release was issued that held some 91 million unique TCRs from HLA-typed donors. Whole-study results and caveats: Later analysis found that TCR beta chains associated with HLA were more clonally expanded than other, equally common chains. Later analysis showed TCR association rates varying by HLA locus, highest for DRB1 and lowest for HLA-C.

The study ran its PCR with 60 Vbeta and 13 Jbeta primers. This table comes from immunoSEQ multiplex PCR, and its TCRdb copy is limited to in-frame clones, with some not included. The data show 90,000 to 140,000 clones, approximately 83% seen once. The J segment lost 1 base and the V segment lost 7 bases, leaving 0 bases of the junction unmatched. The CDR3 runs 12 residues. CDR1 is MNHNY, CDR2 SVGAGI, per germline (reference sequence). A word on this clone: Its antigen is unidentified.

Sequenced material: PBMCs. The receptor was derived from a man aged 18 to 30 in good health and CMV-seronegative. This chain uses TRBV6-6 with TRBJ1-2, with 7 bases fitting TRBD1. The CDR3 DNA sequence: TGTGCCAGCACAGGGGGTAACTATGGCTACACCTTC. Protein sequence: CASTGGNYGYTF.